The clone carrying this T cell receptor beta chain was found a few times. What it binds is not known. The sample is drawn from a study of cytomegalovirus exposure and HLA in healthy donors. Points from the study as a whole: Links to common viral pathogens appeared, in a later analysis, for several of the most significant clusters.

This CDR3 comprises 16 residues. J lost 5 bases, V lost 0 bases, and 9 bases had no gene match. The germline V gene encodes CDR1 SGDLS and CDR2 YYNGEE. Researchers ran the PCR with 60 Vbeta and 13 Jbeta primers. The data were produced by immunoSEQ multiplex PCR, yet TCRdb's version contains in-frame clones alone and is incomplete. The sample yields a few hundred thousand clones, just over 75% seen once. The chain carries TRBV9 and TRBJ2-5; 8 bases align to TRBD2. The receptor was derived from a woman aged 60-70 years in good health and CMV-seropositive. What was sequenced was PBMCs. DNA for the CDR3: TGTGCCAGCAGCGTAGATGGGAGCGGGAGCTGGGAGACCCAGTACTTC. Its translation: CASSVDGSGSWETQYF.